The TCR beta chain described here comes from a study of cytomegalovirus exposure and HLA in healthy donors. The PCR had 60 Vbeta and 13 Jbeta primers. Some clones are missing from TCRdb's copy, which holds only in-frame ones; the method was immunoSEQ multiplex PCR. The table lists 180,000 or so clones, about four fifths of them singletons. The CDR3 length is 15 residues. Trimming shortened V by 4 bases and J by 6 bases, and 15 bases separated the two germline ends. CDR1 and CDR2 (germline): MGHDK, SYGVNS. The sample taken for sequencing was PBMCs. The chain combines TRBV25-1 with TRBJ2-2; D gene ambiguous. The sequence was obtained from a boy between 2 and 10 years old in good health and CMV-seronegative. The CDR3 is CASSVSLTGPGELFF. The CDR3 DNA reads TGTGCCAGCAGTGTTTCCCTCACGGGTCCCGGGGAGCTGTTTTTT. The variable domain in full, with the rest retrieved from reference TRBV25-1 and TRBJ2-2, is EADIYQTPRYLVIGTGKKITLECSQTMGHDKMYWYQQDPGMELHLIHYSYGVNSTEKGDLSSESTVSRIRTEHFPLTLESARPSHTSQYLCASSVSLTGPGELFFGEGSRLTVL.